Shown below are 9 T cell receptor beta chains from a single sample sequenced in a study of blood T cell repertoires in COVID-19 (TCRdb year 2020). Library preparation used the immunoSEQ multiplex PCR assay. TCRdb provides this immuneACCESS table in a form limited to in-frame rearrangements. Some clones are lacking; in checked studies, under half of them reflect an unresolved V gene, and why the rest are absent is not known. This sample is represented by 95,000 to 110,000 clones; more than 80% of them were singletons. The ten largest make up under 5.5% of the sample. The sample taken for sequencing was peripheral blood. These receptors came from a man between 40 and 49 years old with active or convalescent COVID-19.

The chain joins TRBV15 to TRBJ1-5, with no clear D. V lost 6 bases and J 5 bases, leaving 8 bases between the germline ends. Germline V gene sequence: CDR1 LNHNV, CDR2 YYDKDF (reference sequence). The CDR3 runs 12 residues. CDR3 loop: CATSPEYQPQHF. Written as DNA, the CDR3 is TGTGCCACCAGTCCTGAGTATCAGCCCCAGCATTTT. The variable domain in full, completed from reference TRBV15 and TRBJ1-5, reads DAMVIQNPRYQVTQFGKPVTLSCSQTLNHNVMYWYQQKSSQAPKLLFHYYDKDFNNEADTPDNFQSRRPNTSFCFLDIRSPGLGDTAMYLCATSPEYQPQHFGDGTRLSIL.

The V gene is TRBV9, the J gene TRBJ1-1; no reliable D call. V lost 0 bases, J lost 0 bases, and 6 bases lay in between. The CDR3 extends over 14 amino acids. Germline V gene data show CDR1 as SGDLS and CDR2 as YYNGEE. The CDR3 DNA is TGTGCCAGCAGCGTAGGCAGTCTGAACACTGAAGCTTTCTTT. It is translated as CASSVGSLNTEAFF.

V gene TRBV3-1 (or the pseudogene TRBV3-2) combines with J gene TRBJ2-7; 10 bases are shared with TRBD1. V was pared by 2 bases and J by 3 bases, with 13 bases of the junction left unmatched. The CDR3 contains 18 residues. The germline V gene has CDR1 LGHDT and CDR2 YNNKEL (reference sequence). Here the CDR3 reads CASSQPVRGDRGFYEQYF. The CDR3 nucleotides read TGTGCCAGCAGCCAACCCGTTCGAGGGGACAGGGGATTCTACGAGCAGTACTTC.

This clone came up a few times. CDR3 protein: CASSPLGLAGIANTGELFF. As DNA, the CDR3 is TGTGCCAGCAGCCCACTTGGACTAGCGGGGATCGCGAACACCGGGGAGCTGTTTTTT. The chain is built from TRBV7-3 and TRBJ2-2; TRBD2 aligns across 12 bases. The CDR3 runs to 19 residues. Germline trimming cut 5 bases from V and 0 bases from J; bases unmatched to any gene: 10. From germline, CDR1 is SGHTA and CDR2 FQGTGA.

The chain combines TRBV7-3 with TRBJ1-2; 10 nucleotides agree with TRBD1. This CDR3 has 13 amino acids. The ends lost 5 bases at V and 5 bases at J; junction bases unmatched: 2. Germline CDR1 is SGHTA and CDR2 is FQGTGA. CDR3: CASSPGQGYGYTF. CDR3 DNA sequence: TGTGCCAGCAGCCCGGGACAGGGGTATGGCTACACCTTC.

This chain connects TRBV9 to TRBJ2-1, with 9 bases fitting TRBD1. CDR3 size: 15 residues. Germline V CDR1 and CDR2: SGDLS, YYNGEE. V gave up 2 bases and J gave up 1 base; unmatched junction bases: 1. The CDR3 bases are TGTGCCAGCAGCGTGACAGGGGGATCCTACAATGAGCAGTTCTTC. Amino acids: CASSVTGGSYNEQFF.

The rearrangement uses TRBV28 and TRBJ2-7, with D possibly being TRBD1 (6 bases). Trimming cost V 6 bases and J 3 bases, with 12 bases left between them. This CDR3 has 13 amino acids. Per germline, CDR1 MDHEN and CDR2 SYDVKM. CDR3 in amino acids: CASRTGNLYEQYF. DNA of the CDR3: TGTGCCAGCAGAACAGGGAACCTCTACGAGCAGTACTTC.

CDR3 sequence: CASSSGDPGNTIYF. The CDR3 nucleotides are TGTGCCAGCAGCTCAGGGGATCCTGGAAACACCATATATTTT. J is TRBJ1-3 and V is TRBV6-2 or TRBV6-3; the D gene is possibly TRBD1 (6 bases). The CDR3 is 14 residues long. V was pared by 6 bases and J by 2 bases, with 11 bases between. Germline CDR1 is MNHEY and CDR2 is SVGEGT.

This clone appeared once. This chain joins TRBV11-2 and TRBJ2-3, with D hard to call. CDR1 and CDR2 from the germline V gene are SGHAT and FQNNGV. The length of the CDR3 is 14 residues. Trimming removed 2 bases at V and 3 bases at J, with 9 bases between. CDR3 amino acids: CASSLKGGTDTQYF. DNA for the CDR3: TGTGCCAGCAGCTTAAAAGGCGGAACAGATACGCAGTATTTT.